Shown below are 8 T cell receptor beta chains from a single sample sequenced in a study of OX40 agonist ivuxolimab in advanced cancers. Data came from immunoSEQ multiplex PCR; TCRdb stores just in-frame clones and leaves some out. This table has about 14,000 clones, about 82% appearing once. This specimen consisted of CD4+ or CD8+ T cells sorted from blood, obtained in a trial of the OX40 agonist ivuxolimab. These receptors were taken from an adult with an advanced solid tumor such as melanoma, head and neck, liver or kidney cancer.

This clone turned up a few times. V gene TRBV27 combines with J gene TRBJ2-7; tentatively, D is TRBD2 (6 bases). In germline, CDR1 is MNHEY, CDR2 SMNVEV (reference sequence). Trimming cost V 4 bases and J 1 base, with 8 bases left between them. The CDR3 has 13 residues. CDR3: CASSSGTSYEQYF. CDR3 nucleotide sequence: TGTGCCAGCAGTTCCGGGACTTCCTACGAGCAGTACTTC.

The sample holds a few counts of this clone. The chain employs TRBV10-2 and TRBJ2-7, with TRBD2 matching over 7 bases. The J segment lost 2 bases and the V segment lost 6 bases, leaving 10 bases of the junction unmatched. CDR3 length: 15 amino acids. CDR1 and CDR2 (germline): WSHSY, SAAADI. The CDR3, as DNA: TGCGCCAGCAGCGACCCGGTCGGACTAGCCTACGAGCAGTACTTC. Translation: CASSDPVGLAYEQYF.

V is TRBV7-3 and J is TRBJ2-1, with D perhaps being TRBD1 or TRBD2 (6 bases each). V was clipped by 1 base and J by 5 bases, with 18 bases between them. CDR3 size: 17 residues. The germline gives CDR1 SGHTA, CDR2 FQGTGA. CDR3 DNA: TGTGCCAGCAGCTTAATGGTAGGGGGGATTGCTGACAATGAGCAGTTCTTC. Amino acid sequence: CASSLMVGGIADNEQFF.

This chain connects TRBV27 to TRBJ2-7; 7 bases line up with TRBD1. V dropped 4 bases and J dropped 1; count of bases not matched to a gene: 7. CDR1 is MNHEY and CDR2 is SMNVEV in the germline V gene (reference sequence). This CDR3 contains 15 residues. The chain's CDR3 is CASSYVGGLSYEQYF. For the CDR3, the DNA is TGTGCCAGCAGTTACGTAGGGGGCCTTTCCTACGAGCAGTACTTC.

CDR3 region: CATSRDRVYDNQPQHF. DNA of the CDR3: TGTGCCACCAGCAGGGACAGAGTTTATGACAATCAGCCCCAGCATTTT. The chain joins TRBV15 to TRBJ1-5; a possible D gene is TRBD1 (6 bases). Germline assignment: CDR1 LNHNV and CDR2 YYDKDF (reference sequence). V was cut by 3 bases and J by 3 bases, with 15 bases left in between. The CDR3 runs 16 residues. Full variable domain (outside the CDR3, taken from reference TRBV15 and TRBJ1-5): DAMVIQNPRYQVTQFGKPVTLSCSQTLNHNVMYWYQQKSSQAPKLLFHYYDKDFNNEADTPDNFQSRRPNTSFCFLDIRSPGLGDTAMYLCATSRDRVYDNQPQHFGDGTRLSIL.

This chain links TRBV10-2 with TRBJ2-5; 9 bases are a match to TRBD1. Unmatched junction bases numbered 1, after V lost 8 bases and J lost 3 bases. The CDR3 is made up of 12 amino acids. CDR1 WSHSY and CDR2 SAAADI come from the germline V gene. DNA for the CDR3: TGCGCCAGCCGGGACAGGGAAGAGACCCAGTACTTC. Protein: CASRDREETQYF.

The chain carries TRBV5-1 and TRBJ2-7; D is possibly TRBD1 (6 bases). Per the germline V gene, CDR1 is SGHRS and CDR2 is YFSETQ. There are 14 residues in the CDR3. V was shortened by 0 bases and J by 4 bases, with 11 bases between the two germline ends. The CDR3 DNA is TGCGCCAGCAGCTTGGACAGGGTGCTATACGAGCAGTACTTC. As protein: CASSLDRVLYEQYF. Full variable domain (rest looked up from reference TRBV5-1 and TRBJ2-7): KAGVTQTPRYLIKTRGQQVTLSCSPISGHRSVSWYQQTPGQGLQFLFEYFSETQRNKGNFPGRFSGRQFSNSRSEMNVSTLELGDSALYLCASSLDRVLYEQYFGPGTRLTVT.

This chain links TRBV6-1 with TRBJ1-5, with D perhaps TRBD1 (5 bases). The CDR3 loop spans 15 amino acids. Trimming removed 2 bases from V and 0 bases from J, with 8 bases in between. CDR1 and CDR2 (germline): MNHNS, SASEGT. The CDR3 sequence: CASSERQYSNQPQHF. The CDR3 DNA is TGTGCCAGCAGTGAAAGACAGTATAGCAATCAGCCCCAGCATTTT.